The rows below give T cell receptor beta chains drawn from one sample of a study of OX40 agonist ivuxolimab in advanced cancers. TCRdb keeps only in-frame clones here, not all; method: immunoSEQ multiplex PCR. The sample shows over 65,000 clones, under 85% of them seen only once. The sequences come from CD4+ or CD8+ T cells sorted from blood, collected in a trial of the OX40 agonist ivuxolimab. The origin of the receptors is an adult with an advanced solid tumor such as melanoma, head and neck, liver or kidney cancer. CDR3s leave out the opening cysteine and the closing phenylalanine or tryptophan. The size entry is marked missing in some rows and otherwise reads once, few, many or a size class.

NA,TRBV28,ASSSHFGENIQY
NA,TRBV5-4,ASSTGLAEVYEQY
few,TRBV28,ASSFYSNQPQH
NA,TRBV7-9,ASSLVGGYEQY
NA,TRBV18,ASSPSKGEETQY
NA,TRBV7-3,ASSLGLANTGELF
NA,TRBV4-1,ASSQDLRANTGELF
few,TRBV7-3,ASSPNGLAGASGGELF
NA,TRBV5-6,ASSRSGGRETQY
NA,TRBV10-3,AISNIQGSSYNEQF
NA,TRBV5-1,ASSLAEGYGYT
NA,TRBV18,ASSPGWGQETQY
once,TRBV4-3,ASSRVLRGDQPQH
NA,TRBV19,ASRDSLRMNTEAF
NA,TRBV19,ASKPGQGADTEAF
NA,TRBV27,ASSLFQGTDTQY
NA,TRBV29-1,SVQGQNNQPQH
few,TRBV6-1,ASSTDRNSPLH
NA,TRBV10-3,ATRYSYEQY
NA,TRBV28,ASSHRETQY